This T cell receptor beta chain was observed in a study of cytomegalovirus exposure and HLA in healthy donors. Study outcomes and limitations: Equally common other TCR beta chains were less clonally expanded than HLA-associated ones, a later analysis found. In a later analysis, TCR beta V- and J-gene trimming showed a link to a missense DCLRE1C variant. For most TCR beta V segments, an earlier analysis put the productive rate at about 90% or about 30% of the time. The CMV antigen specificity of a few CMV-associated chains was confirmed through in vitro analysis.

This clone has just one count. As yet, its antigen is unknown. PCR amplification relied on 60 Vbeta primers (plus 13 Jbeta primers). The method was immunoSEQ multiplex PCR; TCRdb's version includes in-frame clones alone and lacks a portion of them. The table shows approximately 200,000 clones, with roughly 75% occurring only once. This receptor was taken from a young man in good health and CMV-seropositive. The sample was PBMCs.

The CDR3 DNA is TGTGCCAGCAGCTTTCATCAGGGGAACACTGAAGCTTTCTTT. Translating it yields CASSFHQGNTEAFF. This chain uses TRBV7-9 with TRBJ1-1; D may be TRBD1 (5 bases). Germline CDR1 is SEHNR and CDR2 is FQNEAQ (reference sequence). The CDR3 totals 14 residues. Deletions cut 3 bases from V and 1 base from J, with 9 bases between.